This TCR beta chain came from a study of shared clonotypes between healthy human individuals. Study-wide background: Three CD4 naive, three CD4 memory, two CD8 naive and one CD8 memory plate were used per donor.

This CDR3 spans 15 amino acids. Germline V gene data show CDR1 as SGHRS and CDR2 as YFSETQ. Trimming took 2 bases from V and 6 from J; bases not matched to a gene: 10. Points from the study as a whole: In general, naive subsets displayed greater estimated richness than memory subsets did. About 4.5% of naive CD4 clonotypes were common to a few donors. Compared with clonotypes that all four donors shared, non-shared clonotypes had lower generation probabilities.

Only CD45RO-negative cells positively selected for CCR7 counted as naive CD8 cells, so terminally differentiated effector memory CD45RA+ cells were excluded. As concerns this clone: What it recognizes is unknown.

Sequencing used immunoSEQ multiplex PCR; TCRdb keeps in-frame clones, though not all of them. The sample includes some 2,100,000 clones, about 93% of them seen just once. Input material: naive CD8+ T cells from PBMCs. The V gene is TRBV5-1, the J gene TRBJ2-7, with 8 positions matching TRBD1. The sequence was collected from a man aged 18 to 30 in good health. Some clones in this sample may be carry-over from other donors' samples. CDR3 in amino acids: CASSLYTGQGREQYF. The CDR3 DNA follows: TGCGCCAGCAGCTTATACACCGGACAGGGCCGCGAGCAGTACTTC.